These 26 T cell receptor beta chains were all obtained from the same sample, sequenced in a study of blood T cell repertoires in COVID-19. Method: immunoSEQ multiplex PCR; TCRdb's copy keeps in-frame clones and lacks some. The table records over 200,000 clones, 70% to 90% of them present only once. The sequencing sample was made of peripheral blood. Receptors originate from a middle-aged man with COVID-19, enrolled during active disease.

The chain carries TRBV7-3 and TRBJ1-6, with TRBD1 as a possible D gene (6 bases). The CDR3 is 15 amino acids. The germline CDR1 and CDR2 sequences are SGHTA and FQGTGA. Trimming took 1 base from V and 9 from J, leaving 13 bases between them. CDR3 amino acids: CASSLSGGAGSPLHF. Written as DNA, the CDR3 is TGTGCCAGCAGCTTAAGTGGGGGCGCCGGTTCACCCCTCCACTTT.

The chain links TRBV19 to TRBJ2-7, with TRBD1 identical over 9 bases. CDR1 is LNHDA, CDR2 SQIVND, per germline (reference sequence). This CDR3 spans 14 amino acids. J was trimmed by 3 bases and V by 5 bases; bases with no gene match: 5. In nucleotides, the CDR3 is TGTGCCAGTAGTCGATGGACAGGGGACTACGAGCAGTACTTC. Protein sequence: CASSRWTGDYEQYF.

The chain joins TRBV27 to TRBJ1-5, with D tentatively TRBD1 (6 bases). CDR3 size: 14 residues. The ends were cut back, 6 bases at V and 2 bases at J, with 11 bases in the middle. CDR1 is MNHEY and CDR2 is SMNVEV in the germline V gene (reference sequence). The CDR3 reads CASRYRDGNQPQHF. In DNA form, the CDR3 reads TGTGCCAGCAGGTACAGGGATGGCAATCAGCCCCAGCATTTT.

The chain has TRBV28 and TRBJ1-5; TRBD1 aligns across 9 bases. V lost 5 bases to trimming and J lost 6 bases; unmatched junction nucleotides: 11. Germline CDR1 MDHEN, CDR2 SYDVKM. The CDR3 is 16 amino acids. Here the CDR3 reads CASSISGTGSLQPQHF. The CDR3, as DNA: TGTGCCAGCAGTATATCCGGGACAGGGTCTCTTCAGCCCCAGCATTTT.

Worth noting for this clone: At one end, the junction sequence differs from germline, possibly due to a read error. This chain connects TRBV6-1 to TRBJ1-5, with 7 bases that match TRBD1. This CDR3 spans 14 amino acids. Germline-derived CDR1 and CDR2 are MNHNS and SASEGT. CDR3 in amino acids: CASCEGASNQPQHF. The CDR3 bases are TGTGCCAGCTGTGAGGGGGCGAGTAATCAGCCCCAGCATTTT.

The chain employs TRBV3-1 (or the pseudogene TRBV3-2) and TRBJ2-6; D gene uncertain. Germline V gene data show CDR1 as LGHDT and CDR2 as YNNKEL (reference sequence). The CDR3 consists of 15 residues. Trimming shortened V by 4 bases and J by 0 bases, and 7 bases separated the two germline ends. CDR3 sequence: CASSPGVSGANVLTF. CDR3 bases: TGTGCCAGCAGCCCGGGTGTCTCTGGGGCCAACGTCCTGACTTTC.

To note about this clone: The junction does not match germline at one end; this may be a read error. The CDR3 is CASSLTGHPGAEAFF. The CDR3 DNA sequence: TGTGCCAGCAGCCTAACGGGACACCCCGGGGCTGAAGCTTTCTTT. The chain has TRBV7-3 and TRBJ1-1; perhaps TRBD1 as D (6 bases). This CDR3 region has 15 residues. Germline V gives CDR1 SGHTA, CDR2 FQGTGA.

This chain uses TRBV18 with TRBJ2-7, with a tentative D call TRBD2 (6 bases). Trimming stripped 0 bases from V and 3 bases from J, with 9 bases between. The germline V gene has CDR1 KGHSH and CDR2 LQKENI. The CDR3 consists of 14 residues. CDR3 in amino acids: CASSPPSGRYEQYF. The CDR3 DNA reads TGTGCCAGCTCACCACCTAGCGGACGCTACGAGCAGTACTTC.

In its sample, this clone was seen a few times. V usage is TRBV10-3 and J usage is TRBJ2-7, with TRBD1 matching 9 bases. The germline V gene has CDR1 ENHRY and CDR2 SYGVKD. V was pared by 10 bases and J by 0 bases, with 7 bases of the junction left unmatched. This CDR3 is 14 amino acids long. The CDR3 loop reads CATRGTGSSYEQYF. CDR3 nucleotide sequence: TGTGCCACCAGAGGGACAGGGAGCTCCTACGAGCAGTACTTC.

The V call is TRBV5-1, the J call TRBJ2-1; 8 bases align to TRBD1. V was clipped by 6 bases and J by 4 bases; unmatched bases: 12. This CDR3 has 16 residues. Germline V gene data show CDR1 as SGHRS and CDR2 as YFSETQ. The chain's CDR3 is CASTRRQGSGYNEQFF. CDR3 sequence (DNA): TGCGCCAGCACACGACGACAGGGGAGTGGGTACAATGAGCAGTTCTTC.

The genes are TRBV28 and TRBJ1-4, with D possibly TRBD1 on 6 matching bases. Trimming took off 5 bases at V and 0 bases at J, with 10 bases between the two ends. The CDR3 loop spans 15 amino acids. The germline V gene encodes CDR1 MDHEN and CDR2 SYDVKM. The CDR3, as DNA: TGTGCCAGCAGTACTTACAGGGCAACTAATGAAAAACTGTTTTTT. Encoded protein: CASSTYRATNEKLFF.

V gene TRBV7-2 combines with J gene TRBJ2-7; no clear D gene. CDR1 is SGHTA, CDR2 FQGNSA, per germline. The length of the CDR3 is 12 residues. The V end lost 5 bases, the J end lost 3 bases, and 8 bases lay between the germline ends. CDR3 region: CASSPVVYEQYF. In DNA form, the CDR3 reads TGTGCCAGCAGCCCTGTAGTCTACGAGCAGTACTTC. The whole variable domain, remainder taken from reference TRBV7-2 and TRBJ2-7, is GAGVSQSPSNKVTEKGKDVELRCDPISGHTALYWYRQSLGQGLEFLIYFQGNSAPDKSGLPSDRFSAERTGGSVSTLTIQRTQQEDSAVYLCASSPVVYEQYFGPGTRLTVT.

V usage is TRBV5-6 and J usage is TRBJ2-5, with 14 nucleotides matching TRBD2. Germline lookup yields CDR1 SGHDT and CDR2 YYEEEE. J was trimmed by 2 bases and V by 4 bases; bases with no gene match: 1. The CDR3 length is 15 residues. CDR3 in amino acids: CASSRLAGGQETQYF. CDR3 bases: TGTGCCAGCAGCCGACTAGCGGGAGGGCAAGAGACCCAGTACTTC.

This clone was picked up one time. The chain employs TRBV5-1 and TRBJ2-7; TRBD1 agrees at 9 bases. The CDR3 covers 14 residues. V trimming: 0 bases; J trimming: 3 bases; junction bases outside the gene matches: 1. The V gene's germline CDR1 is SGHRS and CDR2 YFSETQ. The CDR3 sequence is CASSLEGQGYEQYF. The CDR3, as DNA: TGCGCCAGCAGCTTGGAGGGACAGGGCTACGAGCAGTACTTC.

CDR3 in DNA: TGTGCCAGCAGATTCACAGGGACCGGGGCCAACGTCCTGACTTTC. Protein product: CASRFTGTGANVLTF. The chain couples TRBV6-5 to TRBJ2-6; weak D call: TRBD1 (6 bases). Germline V gene sequence: CDR1 MNHEY, CDR2 SVGAGI. This CDR3 comprises 15 residues. Trimming took 6 bases from V and 4 from J, leaving 13 bases between them.

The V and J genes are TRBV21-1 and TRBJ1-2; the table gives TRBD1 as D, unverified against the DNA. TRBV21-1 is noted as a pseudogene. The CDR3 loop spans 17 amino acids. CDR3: CASSTQSPGTHQNGYTF. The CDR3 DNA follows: TGTGCCAGCAGCACACAATCGCCGGGGACACACCAGAATGGCTACACCTTC.

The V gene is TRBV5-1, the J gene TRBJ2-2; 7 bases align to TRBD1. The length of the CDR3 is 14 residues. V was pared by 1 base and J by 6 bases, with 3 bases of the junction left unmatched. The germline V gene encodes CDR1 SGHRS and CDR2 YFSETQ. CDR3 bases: TGCGCCAGCAGCTTGTTCGGACAGGCCGGGGAGCTGTTTTTT. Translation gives CASSLFGQAGELFF.

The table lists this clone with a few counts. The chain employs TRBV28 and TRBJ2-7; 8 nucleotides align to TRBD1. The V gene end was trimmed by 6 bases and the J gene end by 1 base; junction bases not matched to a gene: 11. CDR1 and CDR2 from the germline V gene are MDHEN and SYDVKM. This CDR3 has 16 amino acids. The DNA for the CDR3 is TGTGCCAGCAGCCTTGACAGGGGATTCTCTTCCTACGAGCAGTACTTC. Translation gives CASSLDRGFSSYEQYF.

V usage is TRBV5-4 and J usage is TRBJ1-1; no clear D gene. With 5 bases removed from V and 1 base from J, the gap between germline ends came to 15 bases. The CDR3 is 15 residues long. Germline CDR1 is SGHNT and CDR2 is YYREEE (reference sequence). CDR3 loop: CASSPARAGNTEAFF. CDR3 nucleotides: TGTGCCAGCAGTCCGGCTCGAGCAGGGAACACTGAAGCTTTCTTT.

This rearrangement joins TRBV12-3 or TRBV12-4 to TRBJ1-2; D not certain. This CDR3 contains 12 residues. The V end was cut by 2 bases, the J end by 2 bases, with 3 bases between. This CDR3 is CASSLINYGYTF. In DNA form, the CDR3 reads TGTGCCAGCAGTTTAATAAACTATGGCTACACCTTC.

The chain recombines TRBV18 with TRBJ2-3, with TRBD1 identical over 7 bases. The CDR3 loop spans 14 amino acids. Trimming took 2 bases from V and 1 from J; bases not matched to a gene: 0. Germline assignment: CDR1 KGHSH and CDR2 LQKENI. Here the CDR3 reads CASSPTGGTDTQYF. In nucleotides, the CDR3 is TGTGCCAGCTCACCAACAGGGGGCACAGATACGCAGTATTTT.

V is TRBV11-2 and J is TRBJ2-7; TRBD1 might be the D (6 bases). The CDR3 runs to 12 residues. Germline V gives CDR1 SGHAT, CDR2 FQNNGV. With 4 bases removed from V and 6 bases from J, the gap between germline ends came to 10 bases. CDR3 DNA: TGTGCCAGCAGCTCCTCAGGGGTCGAGCAGTACTTC. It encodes CASSSSGVEQYF.

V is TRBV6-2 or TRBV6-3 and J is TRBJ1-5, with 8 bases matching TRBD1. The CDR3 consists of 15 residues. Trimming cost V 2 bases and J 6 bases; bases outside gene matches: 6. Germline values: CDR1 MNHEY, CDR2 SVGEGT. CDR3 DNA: TGTGCCAGCAGTTACGACAGGGGATTTAGTCAGCCCCAGCATTTT. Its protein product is CASSYDRGFSQPQHF.

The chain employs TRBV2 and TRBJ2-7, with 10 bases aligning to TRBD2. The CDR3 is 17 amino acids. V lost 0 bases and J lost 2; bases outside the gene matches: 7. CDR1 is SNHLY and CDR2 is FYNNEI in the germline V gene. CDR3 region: CASSEAPGLALTYEQYF. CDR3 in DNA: TGTGCCAGCAGTGAAGCCCCGGGACTAGCGCTGACCTACGAGCAGTACTTC.

Here the CDR3 reads CASSPRTDQETQYF. The CDR3 DNA reads TGCGCCAGCAGCCCCCGGACAGACCAAGAGACCCAGTACTTC. This chain uses TRBV5-1 with TRBJ2-5; tentatively, D is TRBD1 (6 bases). Between the trimmed V and J ends, which lost 4 bases and 0 bases, there was a span of 10 bases. The germline CDR1 and CDR2 sequences are SGHRS and YFSETQ. The CDR3 runs 14 residues. Based on the CDR3 plus reference TRBV5-1 and TRBJ2-5, the full variable domain is KAGVTQTPRYLIKTRGQQVTLSCSPISGHRSVSWYQQTPGQGLQFLFEYFSETQRNKGNFPGRFSGRQFSNSRSEMNVSTLELGDSALYLCASSPRTDQETQYFGPGTRLLVL.

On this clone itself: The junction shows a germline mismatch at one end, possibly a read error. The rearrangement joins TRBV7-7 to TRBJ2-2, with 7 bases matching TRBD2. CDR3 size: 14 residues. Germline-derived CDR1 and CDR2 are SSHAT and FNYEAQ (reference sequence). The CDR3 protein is CASRAGRNTGELFF. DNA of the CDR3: TGTGCTAGCAGAGCGGGGCGAAACACCGGGGAGCTGTTTTTT.